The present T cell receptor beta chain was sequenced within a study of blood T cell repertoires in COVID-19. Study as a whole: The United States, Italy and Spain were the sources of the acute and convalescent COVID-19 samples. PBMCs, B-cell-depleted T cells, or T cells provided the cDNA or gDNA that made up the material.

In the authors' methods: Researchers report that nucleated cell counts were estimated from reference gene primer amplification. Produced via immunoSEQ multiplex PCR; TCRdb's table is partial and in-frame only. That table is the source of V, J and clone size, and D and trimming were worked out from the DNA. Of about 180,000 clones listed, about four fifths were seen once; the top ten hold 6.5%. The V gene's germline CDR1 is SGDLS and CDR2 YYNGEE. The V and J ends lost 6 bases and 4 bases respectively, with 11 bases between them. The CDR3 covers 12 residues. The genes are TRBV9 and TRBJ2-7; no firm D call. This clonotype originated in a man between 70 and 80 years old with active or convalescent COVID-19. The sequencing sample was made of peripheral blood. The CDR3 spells CASIFTGYEQYF. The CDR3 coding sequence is TGTGCCAGCATTTTCACCGGTTACGAGCAGTACTTC.